Below are 26 T cell receptor beta chains sequenced from a single sample in a study of T cells in women clearing cervical HPV infection. Sequencing used immunoSEQ multiplex PCR; TCRdb keeps in-frame clones, though not all of them. Found here are about 20,000 clones; the top ten clones hold 5%. The sequencing sample was made of blood buffy coat. These receptor sequences come from a woman aged 18 to 75 with a cervical HPV16 infection that either progressed to CIN3+ or cleared (not recorded which).

Comment on this clone: Sequencing ends 3 residues short of the CDR3 end; the germline J gene provides the rest. V gene TRBV7-6 combines with J gene TRBJ1-2; maybe TRBD1 (5 bases). Looked up from germline, CDR1 is SGHVS and CDR2 is FNYEAQ. The length of the CDR3 is 15 residues. The CDR3: CASSLRGGFRNDYTF. The DNA read from the CDR3 is TGTGCCAGCAGCTTACGGGGGGGGTTTAGGAATGAC.

About this clone itself: The read halts 3 residues ahead of the CDR3 end, with the missing end drawn from the germline J gene. This sequence joins TRBV20-1 and TRBJ2-1; 9 nucleotides agree with TRBD1. In germline, CDR1 is DFQATT, CDR2 SNEGSKA (reference sequence). V dropped 6 bases and J dropped 3; count of bases not matched to a gene: 12. The CDR3 contains 16 residues. The CDR3 is CSATRVGQGFYNEQFF. The DNA read from the CDR3 is TGCAGTGCCACCAGGGTGGGACAGGGCTTCTACAATGAG.

As for this clone: The read finishes 3 residues shy of the CDR3 end, and the germline J gene is used to complete it. The V call is TRBV12-3 or TRBV12-4, the J call TRBJ1-1; D remains unclear. With 0 bases removed from V and 1 base from J, the gap between germline ends came to 3 bases. The CDR3 spans 13 residues. The CDR3 spells CASSLAGNTEAFF. Incomplete CDR3 DNA: TGTGCCAGCAGTTTAGCCGGGAACACTGAA.

CDR3 bases read: TGTGCCAGCAGCCAAGGGGGGGCAGAGACC. This encodes CASSQGGAET. The whole CDR3 sequence reads CASSQGGAETQYF. The chain is built from TRBV7-9 and TRBJ2-5; D is perhaps TRBD2 (7 bases). The read ends 3 residues shy of where the CDR3 ends; the end is completed using the germline J gene. Germline V gene sequence: CDR1 SEHNR, CDR2 FQNEAQ (reference sequence). Trimming stripped 5 bases from V and 4 bases from J, with 11 bases between. The CDR3 length is 13 residues.

As for this clone: The sequenced fragment ends 3 residues before the CDR3 boundary, so the rest is inferred from the germline J gene. V is TRBV20-1 and J is TRBJ1-5; D might be TRBD1 (5 bases). Germline-derived CDR1 and CDR2 are DFQATT and SNEGSKA (reference sequence). CDR3 length equals 17 residues. The CDR3 sequence: CSASRDSPSPNRQPQHF. The DNA read from the CDR3 is TGCAGTGCTAGTAGGGACTCTCCCTCACCGAATCGCCAACCC.

Comment on this clone: The read gets to within 3 residues of the CDR3 end, and the germline J gene fills in the rest. V and J are TRBV19 and TRBJ2-4; D gene uncertain. The CDR3 extends over 12 amino acids. Trimming removed 5 bases from V and 6 bases from J, with 8 bases in between. Germline CDR1 reads LNHDA; CDR2 reads SQIVND (reference sequence). The CDR3 loop is CASSGRRNIQYF. CDR3 DNA, as far as it was read: TGTGCCAGTAGTGGCCGCCGAAACATT.

On this clone: The CDR3 end lies 3 residues beyond the end of the read and is filled in from the germline J gene. V usage is TRBV2 and J usage is TRBJ2-5; 11 nucleotides agree with TRBD2. The CDR3 runs 16 residues. The V gene end was trimmed by 6 bases and the J gene end by 1 base; junction bases not matched to a gene: 7. The germline CDR1 and CDR2 sequences are SNHLY and FYNNEI. The DNA read from the CDR3 is TGTGCCAGCAGAAGGGGGACTAGCGGTACCCAAGAGACC. Translating gives CASRRGTSGTQET. The whole CDR3 sequence reads CASRRGTSGTQETQYF.

Turning to this clone: The read ends 3 residues before the CDR3 terminus; that terminus is restored from the germline J gene. This chain joins TRBV7-9 and TRBJ2-2; D is ambiguous. The CDR3 runs 14 residues. Trimming took 5 bases from V and 0 from J, leaving 7 bases between them. Germline V lookup: CDR1 SEHNR, CDR2 FQNEAQ (reference sequence). The CDR3 is CASSQRANTGELFF. CDR3 bases read: TGTGCCAGCAGCCAACGGGCGAACACCGGGGAG.

Note on this clone: The junction and the germline gene differ at one end; a read error may be behind it. Read coverage stops 3 residues before the CDR3 terminus; the germline J gene supplies the remainder. J is TRBJ2-5 and V is TRBV7-9; tentative D call: TRBD2 (6 bases). The germline gives CDR1 SEHNR, CDR2 FQNEAQ (reference sequence). The CDR3 loop spans 14 amino acids. The sequenced part of the CDR3 DNA is TGTTCCAGCAGCAAAGGACTACCCCCAGAGACC. Its protein product is CSSSKGLPPET. The CDR3 in full is CSSSKGLPPETQYF.

To note about this clone: The CDR3 end falls 3 residues outside the read, so it is completed with the germline J gene. The chain has TRBV2 and TRBJ2-1; 7 nucleotides align to TRBD1. This CDR3 is 13 amino acids long. Germline V gene lookup returns CDR1 SNHLY and CDR2 FYNNEI. J gave up 2 bases and V 6 bases, and 1 base lay outside the gene matches. The sequenced CDR3 bases are TGTGCCAGCAGGGGACAGACCTACAATGAG. Protein product: CASRGQTYNE. The whole CDR3 sequence reads CASRGQTYNEQFF. The whole variable domain, filled in from reference TRBV2 and TRBJ2-1, reads EPEVTQTPSHQVTQMGQEVILRCVPISNHLYFYWYRQILGQKVEFLVSFYNNEISEKSEIFDDQFSVERPDGSNFTLKIRSTKLEDSAMYFCASRGQTYNEQFFGPGTRLTVL.

As regards this clone: The CDR3 end falls 3 residues outside the read, so it is completed with the germline J gene. The chain joins TRBV7-9 to TRBJ1-2; 8 nucleotides align to TRBD1. The V and J ends lost 0 bases and 2 bases, in that order; junction bases with no gene match: 2. The CDR3 length is 15 residues. Per germline, CDR1 SEHNR and CDR2 FQNEAQ (reference sequence). The CDR3 sequence is CASSLAAGGNYGYTF. Partial CDR3 DNA: TGTGCCAGCAGCTTAGCGGCAGGGGGCAACTATGGC.

Of note for this clone: The CDR3 end falls 3 residues outside the read, so it is completed with the germline J gene. The chain couples TRBV20-1 to TRBJ1-5; unclear D gene. V lost 6 bases and J lost 0, with 12 bases in between. Germline V lookup: CDR1 DFQATT, CDR2 SNEGSKA (reference sequence). The length of the CDR3 is 14 residues. The CDR3 loop is CSATTDYSNQPQHF. Partial CDR3 DNA: TGCAGTGCAACCACAGATTATAGCAATCAGCCC.

Comments on this clone: The CDR3 goes on 3 residues after the read ends, and that part is filled in from the germline J gene. The chain combines TRBV7-2 with TRBJ2-3, with 8 positions matching TRBD1. CDR1 is SGHTA and CDR2 is FQGNSA in the germline V gene. The CDR3 is 13 amino acids. The DNA read from the CDR3 is TGTGCCAGCAGCCCACAGGGGGTATCGCCG. This gives the protein CASSPQGVSP. The CDR3 in full is CASSPQGVSPQYF.

Regarding this clone: Read data end 3 residues before the CDR3 end; the end is taken from the germline J gene. This chain connects TRBV20-1 to TRBJ2-7; TRBD1 agrees at 12 bases. V dropped 5 bases and J dropped 3; count of bases not matched to a gene: 5. Germline V gives CDR1 DFQATT, CDR2 SNEGSKA (reference sequence). There are 14 residues in the CDR3. CDR3 sequence reads: CSALGTGGNYEQYF. CDR3 DNA (partial): TGCAGTGCTCTCGGGACAGGGGGCAACTACGAG.

Remarks on this clone: The CDR3 is cut off 3 residues early in the read; its end comes from the germline J gene. The genes are TRBV7-9 and TRBJ1-1, with 9 bases lining up with TRBD1. This CDR3 has 14 residues. Germline CDR1 reads SEHNR; CDR2 reads FQNEAQ (reference sequence). Trimming cost V 4 bases and J 4 bases; bases outside gene matches: 4. The CDR3 here is CASSSGQGPTEAFF. The part of the CDR3 DNA that was read is TGTGCCAGCAGCTCAGGACAGGGGCCCACTGAA.

The DNA read from the CDR3 is TGTGCCACTTCCCCGGTCCCAACGAACACCGGGGAG. It codes for CATSPVPTNTGE. Given in full, the CDR3 is CATSPVPTNTGELFF. The chain combines TRBV9 with TRBJ2-2, with D unclear. The read terminates 3 residues ahead of where the CDR3 ends, so the germline J gene completes it. V dropped 9 bases and J dropped 0 bases, with 15 bases sitting between them. The CDR3 runs to 15 residues. The germline gives CDR1 SGDLS, CDR2 YYNGEE.

Note on this clone: The read ends 3 residues shy of where the CDR3 ends; the end is completed using the germline J gene. The chain couples TRBV20-1 to TRBJ2-3; TRBD1 agrees at 7 bases. CDR1 is DFQATT and CDR2 is SNEGSKA in the germline V gene (reference sequence). V gave up 6 bases and J gave up 2 bases; unmatched junction bases: 14. The CDR3 totals 16 residues. The DNA read from the CDR3 is TGCAGTGCCCGTAAGGCCGGGGACAGATACACAGATACG. This gives the protein CSARKAGDRYTDT. The complete CDR3 protein is CSARKAGDRYTDTQYF.

Notes on this clone: The CDR3 end falls 3 residues outside the read, so it is completed with the germline J gene. The chain is built from TRBV12-3 or TRBV12-4 and TRBJ2-3, with a weak D call TRBD2 (6 bases). The V end was cut by 6 bases, the J end by 4 bases, with 14 bases between. The CDR3 is 14 residues long. The CDR3 region is CASRPTRGADTQYF. Incomplete CDR3 DNA: TGTGCCAGCAGGCCGACTAGAGGGGCAGATACG.

Remarks on this clone: Read coverage stops 3 residues before the CDR3 terminus; the germline J gene supplies the remainder. The chain links TRBV18 to TRBJ1-5, with a possible D match to TRBD1 (5 bases). V lost 3 bases to trimming and J lost 0 bases, with 12 bases between them. This CDR3 comprises 16 residues. The V gene's germline CDR1 is KGHSH and CDR2 LQKENI. The CDR3 is CASSPQGAYSNQPQHF. The sequenced part of the CDR3 DNA is TGTGCCAGCTCACCGCAAGGGGCTTATAGCAATCAGCCC.

CDR3 residues: CASSGSGGGAIAEQYF. CDR3 DNA (partial): TGTGCCAGCAGTGGGAGTGGCGGGGGGGCCATAGCCGAG. The chain combines TRBV7-6 with TRBJ2-7; 9 bases line up with TRBD2. The read stops 3 residues short of the end of the CDR3; the missing end is completed from the germline J gene. Germline loops: CDR1 SGHVS, CDR2 FNYEAQ. Trimming at V came to 6 bases and at J to 6 bases, leaving 15 bases not matched to a gene. The CDR3 sequence is 16 residues long.

The CDR3 bases that were read are TGCGCCAGCAGCTCGGACAGGGTGGGCGTTGCCACTGAA. Residues: CASSSDRVGVATE. The full CDR3 is CASSSDRVGVATEAFF. V usage is TRBV5-1 and J usage is TRBJ1-1; 8 bases align to TRBD1. The read gets to within 3 residues of the CDR3 end, and the germline J gene fills in the rest. V lost 3 bases to trimming and J lost 4 bases; unmatched junction nucleotides: 11. The CDR3 loop spans 16 amino acids. Germline loops: CDR1 SGHRS, CDR2 YFSETQ.

Note on this clone: The sequenced fragment ends 3 residues before the CDR3 boundary, so the rest is inferred from the germline J gene. This chain links TRBV2 with TRBJ1-2; D is unclear. Germline-derived CDR1 and CDR2 are SNHLY and FYNNEI. The CDR3 covers 10 residues. V was pared by 6 bases and J by 4 bases, with 3 bases between. The covered CDR3 bases are TGTGCCAGCAGCTCCTATGGC. The encoded protein is CASSSYG. The CDR3 in its entirety is CASSSYGYTF.

Note on this clone: From the germline J gene comes the end of the CDR3, since the read stops 3 residues before it. The chain has TRBV19 and TRBJ1-2; D may be TRBD1 (5 bases). Per the germline V gene, CDR1 is LNHDA and CDR2 is SQIVND (reference sequence). The CDR3 spans 16 residues. CDR3 DNA, as far as it was read: TGTGCCAGTACCGGTACCGGGGGGATAGCCAAAAACATC. It translates to CASTGTGGIAKNI. The full CDR3 protein is CASTGTGGIAKNIYTF.

With respect to this clone: The read finishes 3 residues shy of the CDR3 end, and the germline J gene is used to complete it. J is TRBJ2-3 and V is TRBV29-1; TRBD2 aligns across 11 bases. The ends lost 3 bases at V and 4 bases at J; junction bases unmatched: 21. CDR1 SQVTM and CDR2 ANQGSEA come from the germline V gene. CDR3 size: 20 residues. The DNA read from the CDR3 is TGCAGCGTTGACAAGCCTTGGACTAGCGGGCCCCCGGAGAGTTCAGATACG. This encodes CSVDKPWTSGPPESSDT. The full-length CDR3 reads as CSVDKPWTSGPPESSDTQYF.

Comments on this clone: The sequenced fragment ends 3 residues before the CDR3 boundary, so the rest is inferred from the germline J gene. This sequence joins TRBV29-1 and TRBJ1-2; D is ambiguous. This CDR3 contains 12 residues. V lost 2 bases, J lost 5 bases, and 9 bases lay in between. The V gene's germline CDR1 is SQVTM and CDR2 ANQGSEA. CDR3 protein: CSVERPPYGYTF. The part of the CDR3 DNA that was read is TGCAGCGTTGAAAGGCCGCCATATGGC.

Remarks on this clone: From the germline J gene comes the end of the CDR3, since the read stops 3 residues before it. The rearrangement uses TRBV7-6 and TRBJ2-7; 9 bases are shared with TRBD2. The trim removed 4 bases at V and 0 bases at J, leaving 13 bases unmatched. The CDR3 contains 18 residues. Germline CDR1 SGHVS, CDR2 FNYEAQ. The CDR3 is CASSSPSPSGGSSYEQYF. Partial CDR3 DNA: TGTGCCAGCAGCTCCCCAAGCCCCAGCGGGGGGTCCTCCTACGAG.